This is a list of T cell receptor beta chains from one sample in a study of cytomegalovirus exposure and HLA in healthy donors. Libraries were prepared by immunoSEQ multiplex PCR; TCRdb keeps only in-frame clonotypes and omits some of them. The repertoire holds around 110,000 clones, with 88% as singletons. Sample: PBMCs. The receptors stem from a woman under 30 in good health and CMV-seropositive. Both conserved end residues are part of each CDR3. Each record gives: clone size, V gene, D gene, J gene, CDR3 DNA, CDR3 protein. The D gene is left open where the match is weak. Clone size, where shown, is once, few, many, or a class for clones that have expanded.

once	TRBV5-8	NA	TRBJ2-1	TGTGCCAGCAGAACGGGACTCCTCGCCTACAATGAGCAGTTCTTC	CASRTGLLAYNEQFF
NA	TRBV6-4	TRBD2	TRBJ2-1	TGTGCCAGCAGTGACAGCCCCGGGGGGGCCTACAATGAGCAGTTCTTC	CASSDSPGGAYNEQFF
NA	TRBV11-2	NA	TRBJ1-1	TGTGCCAGCAGCTCCCTTTACAGGGTGTTGTACACTGAAGCTTTCTTT	CASSSLYRVLYTEAFF
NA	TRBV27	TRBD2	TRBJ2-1	TGTGCCAGCAGTTCGTGGCGGGGACTAGCCTACAATGAGCAGTTCTTC	CASSSWRGLAYNEQFF
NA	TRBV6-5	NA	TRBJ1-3	TGTGCCAGCAAGCCCTCTGGAAACACCATATATTTT	CASKPSGNTIYF
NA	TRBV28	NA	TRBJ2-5	TGTGCCAGCACTGGAGAGGAGACCCAGTACTTC	CASTGEETQYF
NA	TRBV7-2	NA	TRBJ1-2	TGTGCCAGCAGCTTAGAAGCCCTCGACAGACCCATAGGCTATGGCTACACCTTC	CASSLEALDRPIGYGYTF
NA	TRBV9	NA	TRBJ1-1	TGTGCCAGCAGCGTAGTTGAGTCCCAAGCTTTCTTT	CASSVVESQAFF
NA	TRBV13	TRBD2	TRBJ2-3	TGTGCCAGCAGTCCTACTAGCGGGGGGCCACTCGTATTCGGTACGCAGTATTTT	CASSPTSGGPLVFGTQYF
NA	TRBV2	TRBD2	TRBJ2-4	TGTGCCAGCAGGGTATCCCTAGCGGGGGTAGAAAACATTCAGTACTTC	CASRVSLAGVENIQYF
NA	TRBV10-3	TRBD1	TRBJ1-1	TGTGCCATCACTTCCGGGACAGGGGCCACTGAAGCTTTCTTT	CAITSGTGATEAFF
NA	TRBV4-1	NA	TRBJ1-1	TGCGCCAGCAGCGCATACACAGCGGGCACTGAAGCTTTCTTT	CASSAYTAGTEAFF
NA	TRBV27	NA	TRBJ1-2	TGTGCCAGCAGTTTATCGGCTTACAGGGAGATAAACTATGGCTACACCTTC	CASSLSAYREINYGYTF
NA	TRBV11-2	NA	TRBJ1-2	TGTGCCAGCTTTAAGAGAGCTTATGGCTACACCTTC	CASFKRAYGYTF
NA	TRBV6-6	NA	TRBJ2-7	TGTGCCAGCAGTTACTCGTACCTCGGCAGGGACTACGAGCAGTACTTC	CASSYSYLGRDYEQYF
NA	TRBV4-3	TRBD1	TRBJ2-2	TGCGCCAGCAGCCAAGATCCTAGGGGGCAGGTCGGGGAGCTGTTTTTT	CASSQDPRGQVGELFF
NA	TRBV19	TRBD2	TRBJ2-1	TGTGCCAGTAGTATAAATTCCGGGACTAGCGGGGGATACAATGAGCAGTTCTTC	CASSINSGTSGGYNEQFF
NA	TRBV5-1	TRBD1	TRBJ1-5	TGCGCCAGCAGCTTTGGGACAGATAATCAGCCCCAGCATTTT	CASSFGTDNQPQHF
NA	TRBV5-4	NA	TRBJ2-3	TGTGCCAGCAGCTTTGGAGGGGCCACAGATACGCAGTATTTT	CASSFGGATDTQYF
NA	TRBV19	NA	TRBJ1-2	TGTGCCAGTAGTACTAGTGACGCTGGGTGGTATGGCTACACCTTC	CASSTSDAGWYGYTF
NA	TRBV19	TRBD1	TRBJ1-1	TGTGCCAGTAAGACAGGAGGCAGGGGGCGGACTGAAGCTTTCTTT	CASKTGGRGRTEAFF
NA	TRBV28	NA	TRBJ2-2	TGTGCCAGCAGTTTAGACGGACAGAACACCGGGGAGCTGTTTTTT	CASSLDGQNTGELFF